The 19 T cell receptor beta chains below come from one sample, sequenced in a study of spatial heterogeneity in lung cancer. One entry per CDR3 protein, called by TCRdb with MiXCR from the 5' RACE reads. This sample has around 70,000 distinct CDR3 sequences, with roughly 9% found just once. Described time point: blood at routine non-recurrence follow-up after resection. The sample here was PBMCs, taken at follow-up. These receptors were collected from a female donor with early-stage non-small cell lung cancer.

The table lists this clonotype with many counts. The chain combines TRBV5-1 with TRBJ2-1, with 13 nucleotides matching TRBD2. V shed 2 bases and J 8 bases; nucleotides not matched to a gene: 22. Germline CDR1 SGHRS, CDR2 YFSETQ. This CDR3 spans 21 amino acids. The CDR3 sequence is CASSFPYSGRTSGSVRDEQFF. The CDR3 DNA follows: TGCGCCAGCAGCTTCCCATACAGTGGAAGGACTAGCGGGAGCGTGAGGGATGAGCAGTTCTTC.

V usage is TRBV5-1 and J usage is TRBJ1-5, with D possibly being TRBD1 (5 bases). Germline CDR1 reads SGHRS; CDR2 reads YFSETQ. The CDR3 sequence is 15 residues long. The ends were cut back, 0 bases at V and 8 bases at J, with 15 bases in the middle. The CDR3 is CASSLGRGGGEPQHF. For the CDR3, the DNA is TGCGCCAGCAGCTTGGGACGGGGCGGAGGGGAGCCCCAGCATTTT.

This clonotype was seen more than once but under ten times. The chain has TRBV7-2 and TRBJ1-5; D remains unclear. The CDR3 loop spans 13 amino acids. Per the germline V gene, CDR1 is SGHTA and CDR2 is FQGNSA. The V end was cut by 3 bases, the J end by 5 bases, with 8 bases between. The CDR3 nucleotides are TGTGCCAGCAGCTTCTCGTTTGATCAGCCCCAGCATTTT. Residues: CASSFSFDQPQHF.

Ten or more counts support this clonotype. The chain joins TRBV6-5 to TRBJ2-2, with D perhaps TRBD1 (6 bases). V lost 8 bases to trimming and J lost 5 bases, with 18 bases between them. This CDR3 is built from 15 residues. Per germline, CDR1 MNHEY and CDR2 SVGAGI. The CDR3 bases are TGTGCCAGCGGAATTCCGGGACACCCTACCGGGGAGCTGTTTTTT. Encoded protein: CASGIPGHPTGELFF.

This clonotype occurred many times. The V gene is TRBV7-3, the J gene TRBJ2-1, with D perhaps TRBD1 (6 bases). The ends were cut back, 2 bases at V and 1 base at J, with 9 bases in the middle. The CDR3 spans 15 residues. Germline values: CDR1 SGHTA, CDR2 FQGTGA. This CDR3 reads CASSLGRGSYNEQFF. CDR3 nucleotide sequence: TGTGCCAGCAGCTTAGGCAGGGGTTCCTACAATGAGCAGTTCTTC.

This clonotype was counted between two and nine times. V is TRBV29-1 and J is TRBJ2-3; D gene unclear. Deletions cut 4 bases from V and 0 bases from J, with 14 bases between. The CDR3 length is 15 residues. Germline assignment: CDR1 SQVTM and CDR2 ANQGSEA. For the CDR3, the DNA is TGCAGCGTTGGGGCCAGCTTAACTAGCACAGATACGCAGTATTTT. It encodes CSVGASLTSTDTQYF.

There are many counts of this clonotype. The chain couples TRBV7-9 to TRBJ2-3; a weak D match, TRBD2 (5 bases). V dropped 0 bases and J dropped 4 bases, with 11 bases sitting between them. Germline CDR1 and CDR2: SEHNR and FQNEAQ (reference sequence). The CDR3 covers 15 residues. The CDR3 bases are TGTGCCAGCAGCTTAGCCCTAGCCGGGGCAGATACGCAGTATTTT. Its protein is CASSLALAGADTQYF.

This clonotype was counted many times. This chain connects TRBV6-5 to TRBJ2-3; a weak D match, TRBD1 (5 bases). From germline, CDR1 is MNHEY and CDR2 SVGAGI. Between the trimmed V and J ends, which lost 4 bases and 0 bases, there was a span of 11 bases. This CDR3 has 15 amino acids. The CDR3 here is CASSSDRASTDTQYF. For the CDR3, the DNA is TGTGCCAGCAGTTCTGACAGAGCTAGCACAGATACGCAGTATTTT.

In this sample, this clonotype turned up many times. This sequence joins TRBV4-1 and TRBJ2-1; D is tentatively TRBD1 or TRBD2 (5 bases each). This CDR3 comprises 17 residues. Per the germline V gene, CDR1 is MGHRA and CDR2 is YSYEKL. The V end lost 5 bases, the J end lost 4 bases, and 21 bases lay between the germline ends. The CDR3 reads CASSTPPPGQLYNEQFF. CDR3 DNA: TGCGCCAGCAGCACTCCCCCTCCGGGGCAGCTTTACAATGAGCAGTTCTTC.

In this sample, this clonotype turned up many times. The rearrangement joins TRBV28 to TRBJ2-1; D is unclear. The germline V and J ends were trimmed by 10 bases and 1 base, with 11 bases remaining between them. The germline V gene encodes CDR1 MDHEN and CDR2 SYDVKM. The CDR3 loop spans 13 amino acids. CDR3 nucleotides: TGTGCCACCTGGACCGGTTCCTACAATGAGCAGTTCTTC. Its translation is CATWTGSYNEQFF.

The rearrangement links TRBV4-1 to TRBJ2-7; D may be TRBD2 (5 bases). Germline-derived CDR1 and CDR2 are MGHRA and YSYEKL. The V end lost 1 base, the J end lost 3 bases, and 13 bases lay between the germline ends. The CDR3 loop spans 15 amino acids. DNA of the CDR3: TGCGCCAGCAGCCAAGTAGCTAGCCATAACTACGAGCAGTACTTC. Its translation: CASSQVASHNYEQYF.

At least ten counts were recorded for this clonotype. The chain is built from TRBV19 and TRBJ2-2; D gene unclear. Germline values: CDR1 LNHDA, CDR2 SQIVND (reference sequence). CDR3 length equals 12 residues. Trimming cost V 7 bases and J 10 bases, with 13 bases left between them. The chain's CDR3 is CASTKIYPELFF. In DNA form, the CDR3 reads TGTGCCAGTACCAAAATCTATCCGGAGCTGTTTTTT.

This clonotype was counted many times. The chain is built from TRBV4-2 and TRBJ2-1; D uncertain. Germline CDR1 and CDR2: LGHNA and YNFKEQ. The CDR3 extends over 14 amino acids. The ends were cut back, 1 base at V and 2 bases at J, with 6 bases in the middle. The CDR3 DNA reads TGTGCCAGCAGCCAAGGGGGTACCTACAATGAGCAGTTCTTC. Its protein is CASSQGGTYNEQFF.

This chain joins TRBV19 and TRBJ2-3, with a tentative D call TRBD2 (6 bases). Trimming shortened V by 3 bases and J by 0 bases, and 10 bases separated the two germline ends. Per the germline V gene, CDR1 is LNHDA and CDR2 is SQIVND (reference sequence). The CDR3 runs to 15 residues. CDR3 protein: CASSIGGRSTDTQYF. CDR3 DNA: TGTGCCAGTAGTATCGGGGGAAGGAGCACAGATACGCAGTATTTT. The full variable domain, its missing parts supplied by reference TRBV19 and TRBJ2-3, is DGGITQSPKYLFRKEGQNVTLSCEQNLNHDAMYWYRQDPGQGLRLIYYSQIVNDFQKGDIAEGYSVSREKKESFPLTVTSAQKNPTAFYLCASSIGGRSTDTQYFGPGTRLTVL.

At least ten counts were recorded for this clonotype. The chain has TRBV19 and TRBJ2-5, with D unclear. Trimming cost V 3 bases and J 4 bases, with 21 bases left between them. CDR1 and CDR2 from the germline V gene are LNHDA and SQIVND (reference sequence). This CDR3 has 17 amino acids. CDR3 loop: CASSMGWIYGSGETQYF. The CDR3 bases are TGTGCCAGTAGTATGGGATGGATTTACGGCTCGGGAGAGACCCAGTACTTC.

This clonotype was picked up many times. The chain carries TRBV7-3 and TRBJ1-1, with D possibly being TRBD1 (5 bases). From germline, CDR1 is SGHTA and CDR2 FQGTGA. This CDR3 spans 13 amino acids. Trimming left V 5 bases short and J 1 base short, with 8 bases between. The CDR3 spells CASSQGENTEAFF. The CDR3 nucleotides read TGTGCCAGCAGCCAAGGGGAGAACACTGAAGCTTTCTTT.

V is TRBV12-3 or TRBV12-4 and J is TRBJ1-2, with 7 positions matching TRBD1. This CDR3 has 14 residues. The V gene end was trimmed by 7 bases and the J gene end by 3 bases; junction bases not matched to a gene: 8. The chain's CDR3 is CASTTGVRDYGYTF. In DNA form, the CDR3 reads TGTGCCAGCACAACAGGGGTGAGGGACTATGGCTACACCTTC.

The V call is TRBV19, the J call TRBJ1-1, with D unresolved. Per the germline V gene, CDR1 is LNHDA and CDR2 is SQIVND (reference sequence). The CDR3 length is 14 residues. V lost 3 bases to trimming and J lost 0 bases, with 8 bases between them. The CDR3 is CASSIIQMNTEAFF. CDR3 nucleotides: TGTGCCAGTAGTATTATACAGATGAACACTGAAGCTTTCTTT.

This clonotype was recorded many times. The chain has TRBV9 and TRBJ2-5; D remains ambiguous. CDR1 is SGDLS, CDR2 YYNGEE, per germline. CDR3 length: 13 residues. The V gene lost 5 bases and the J gene lost 4 bases, with 12 bases spanning the gap. The CDR3, as DNA: TGTGCCAGCAGTCCCTACCAGCCAGAGACCCAGTACTTC. It translates to CASSPYQPETQYF.